Sequencing of this T cell receptor beta chain was carried out in a study of T cell responses to AZD1222 COVID-19 vaccine. This CDR3 has 13 residues. V was pared by 0 bases and J by 1 base, with 6 bases between. The germline V gene encodes CDR1 GTSNPN and CDR2 SVGIG (reference sequence). Measured with immunoSEQ multiplex PCR; TCRdb has only the in-frame clones, and not every one. The data hold about 130,000 clones, with roughly 85% observed a single time. For this clone: Its specificity is unknown.

General study results and limits: The number of AZD1222 recipients seropositive at baseline was only five or six. Samples come after the peak T cell response, not at day 14. Clonal diversity was possibly underestimated, and white British individuals and females predominated among donors.

The material was peripheral blood, obtained 28 days after the second AZD1222 dose. The chain is built from TRBV30 and TRBJ1-1; D is unresolved. This sequence was found in an adult who received the AZD1222 COVID-19 vaccine. The CDR3 here is CAWSVSRNTEAFF. As DNA, the CDR3 is TGTGCCTGGAGTGTATCGCGGAACACTGAAGCTTTCTTT.